One and the same sample provided the 24 T cell receptor beta chains below, sequenced in a study of beta chain features in type 1 diabetes. The isolated RNA, all of it, was reverse transcribed, so expressed TCRB transcripts were what got sequenced. TCRdb keeps only in-frame clones here, not all; method: immunoSEQ multiplex PCR. The sample has roughly 370,000 clones, approximately 13% seen once; the top ten hold 0.035% to 0.045%. Sequences were obtained from naive CD4+ T cells from blood. These TCRs come from a man aged 25-45 years in good health.

This chain connects TRBV4-1 to TRBJ2-6; D not certain. V lost 1 base and J lost 0, with 7 bases in between. Germline V CDR1 and CDR2: MGHRA, YSYEKL. The CDR3 runs to 16 residues. The CDR3 loop reads CASSQVIISGANVLTF. The CDR3 bases are TGCGCCAGCAGCCAAGTCATAATCTCTGGGGCCAACGTCCTGACTTTC.

V and J are TRBV29-1 and TRBJ2-1; no clear D. The V and J ends lost 4 bases and 5 bases respectively, with 6 bases between them. The CDR3 has 11 residues. Per the germline V gene, CDR1 is SQVTM and CDR2 is ANQGSEA. In nucleotides, the CDR3 is TGCAGCGTTGTGGGGAACAATGAGCAGTTCTTC. Translating gives CSVVGNNEQFF.

Only a few counts were recorded for this clone. V usage is TRBV5-4 and J usage is TRBJ1-1; maybe TRBD1 (5 bases). Trimming took off 0 bases at V and 0 bases at J, with 9 bases between the two ends. The CDR3 runs 15 residues. In germline, CDR1 is SGHNT, CDR2 YYREEE (reference sequence). Here the CDR3 DNA reads TGTGCCAGCAGCTTGGCGCAGGGTCTGAACACTGAAGCTTTCTTT. The encoded protein is CASSLAQGLNTEAFF.

V is TRBV9 and J is TRBJ2-7; 9 nucleotides match TRBD2. The V segment lost 4 bases and the J segment 0 bases; nucleotides outside the gene matches: 5. CDR1 SGDLS and CDR2 YYNGEE come from the germline V gene. CDR3 length: 15 amino acids. DNA for the CDR3: TGTGCCAGCAGCATTAGCGGGGGCGCCTCCTACGAGCAGTACTTC. Translated: CASSISGGASYEQYF.

This clone has a handful of counts. The chain links TRBV30 to TRBJ2-5, with 12 bases that match TRBD2. Trimming cost V 1 base and J 5 bases; bases outside gene matches: 5. In germline, CDR1 is GTSNPN, CDR2 SVGIG (reference sequence). CDR3 size: 15 residues. CDR3 coding DNA: TGTGCCTGGAGTGGGACTAGCGGGGTCCGGGAGACCCAGTACTTC. It yields the protein CAWSGTSGVRETQYF.

Notes on this clone: Additional DNA sequences in this sample encode the identical CDR3. The V call is TRBV29-1, the J call TRBJ1-1; the D is unclear. V lost 7 bases to trimming and J lost 5 bases, with 5 bases between them. The germline CDR1 and CDR2 sequences are SQVTM and ANQGSEA. This CDR3 comprises 9 residues. CDR3 nucleotide sequence: TGCAGCGCGGGGACTGAAGCTTTCTTT. Amino acid sequence: CSAGTEAFF. The whole variable domain, remainder taken from reference TRBV29-1 and TRBJ1-1, is SAVISQKPSRDICQRGTSLTIQCQVDSQVTMMFWYRQQPGQSLTLIATANQGSEATYESGFVIDKFPISRPNLTFSTLTVSNMSPEDSSIYLCSAGTEAFFGQGTRLTVV.

The chain recombines TRBV7-6 with TRBJ2-3, with D uncertain. CDR3 length: 13 amino acids. V was shortened by 6 bases and J by 4 bases, with 11 bases between the two germline ends. Germline V gene sequence: CDR1 SGHVS, CDR2 FNYEAQ. The DNA of the CDR3 is TGTGCCAGCAGTTTCGGTACGGCAGATACGCAGTATTTT. This sequence encodes CASSFGTADTQYF.

The chain couples TRBV6-5 to TRBJ2-1; perhaps TRBD1 as D (6 bases). Germline loops: CDR1 MNHEY, CDR2 SVGAGI. The V end lost 6 bases, the J end lost 7 bases, and 16 bases lay between the germline ends. The CDR3 runs to 14 residues. CDR3 sequence: CASSRQVQGNEQFF. The CDR3 coding sequence is TGTGCCAGCAGCAGACAGGTCCAGGGGAATGAGCAGTTCTTC.

The chain has TRBV6-5 and TRBJ1-1; 7 bases match TRBD1. The CDR3 is 15 residues long. Unmatched junction bases numbered 7, after V lost 4 bases and J lost 2 bases. CDR1 MNHEY and CDR2 SVGAGI come from the germline V gene. The CDR3 region has the DNA TGTGCCAGCAGTTTGATAGGACAGGCCAACACTGAAGCTTTCTTT. Protein: CASSLIGQANTEAFF.

The chain combines TRBV30 with TRBJ1-5; the match to TRBD1 covers 7 bases. This CDR3 is built from 13 residues. Germline V lookup: CDR1 GTSNPN, CDR2 SVGIG (reference sequence). After removal of 5 bases from V and 4 bases from J, the junction contained 5 bases not matched to a gene. CDR3: CAWGGTANQPQHF. In DNA, the CDR3 is TGTGCCTGGGGCGGGACAGCTAATCAGCCCCAGCATTTT.

This clone appeared a few times. J is TRBJ2-7 and V is TRBV27; the match to TRBD2 covers 8 bases. CDR3 length: 17 amino acids. J lost 7 bases, V lost 6 bases, and 20 bases had no gene match. Germline CDR1 is MNHEY and CDR2 is SMNVEV (reference sequence). The DNA of the CDR3 is TGTGCCAGCAGCCCGCACATCACCGGGACTAGAGAAATGGAGCAGTACGTC. Encoded protein: CASSPHITGTREMEQYV.

The table lists this clone with a few counts. The CDR3 DNA follows: TGTGCCAGCACCTCAGGGATAAATAATTCACCCCTCCACTTT. Translated: CASTSGINNSPLHF. The chain has TRBV6-5 and TRBJ1-6; D possibly corresponds to TRBD1 (5 bases). Trimming stripped 7 bases from V and 5 bases from J, with 12 bases between. CDR3 size: 14 residues. Looked up from germline, CDR1 is MNHEY and CDR2 is SVGAGI.

This clone was picked up a small number of times. The chain is built from TRBV15 and TRBJ1-4; TRBD1 agrees at 11 bases. Per the germline V gene, CDR1 is LNHNV and CDR2 is YYDKDF (reference sequence). V trimming: 1 base; J trimming: 7 bases; junction bases outside the gene matches: 2. The CDR3 loop spans 15 amino acids. This chain's CDR3 is CATSRVDRGPEKLFF. DNA of the CDR3: TGTGCCACCAGCAGAGTGGACAGGGGGCCTGAAAAACTGTTTTTT.

This chain connects TRBV19 to TRBJ2-2; the D gene is possibly TRBD1 (6 bases). The V end was cut by 3 bases, the J end by 6 bases, with 14 bases between. Germline loops: CDR1 LNHDA, CDR2 SQIVND (reference sequence). The CDR3 extends over 15 amino acids. Here the CDR3 reads CASSMGAGKAGELFF. DNA of the CDR3: TGTGCCAGTAGTATGGGGGCAGGGAAAGCCGGGGAGCTGTTTTTT.

This clone was found a few times. This chain uses TRBV10-3 with TRBJ2-7; D might be TRBD2 (6 bases). V gave up 1 base and J gave up 0 bases, with 10 bases separating them. This CDR3 has 15 amino acids. CDR1 is ENHRY, CDR2 SYGVKD, per germline. In DNA form, the CDR3 reads TGTGCCATCAGTGAGTTGGCGGGGAACTCCTACGAGCAGTACTTC. Encoded protein: CAISELAGNSYEQYF.

This clone was observed a handful of times. This chain joins TRBV12-5 and TRBJ2-5; D is uncertain. Looked up from germline, CDR1 is LGHNT and CDR2 is FRNRAP. The CDR3 loop spans 12 amino acids. With 5 bases removed from V and 4 bases from J, the gap between germline ends came to 8 bases. CDR3 loop: CASGDALETQYF. In DNA form, the CDR3 reads TGTGCTAGTGGTGATGCCCTAGAGACCCAGTACTTC. Based on the CDR3 plus reference TRBV12-5 and TRBJ2-5, the full variable domain is DARVTQTPRHKVTEMGQEVTMRCQPILGHNTVFWYRQTMMQGLELLAYFRNRAPLDDSGMPKDRFSAEMPDATLATLKIQPSEPRDSAVYFCASGDALETQYFGPGTRLLVL.

The J gene is TRBJ1-4, the V gene TRBV27; no clear D gene. V lost 2 bases and J lost 0, with 7 bases in between. Germline CDR1 and CDR2: MNHEY and SMNVEV (reference sequence). This CDR3 spans 15 amino acids. The DNA of the CDR3 is TGTGCCAGCAGTTTACTACGTGCAACTAATGAAAAACTGTTTTTT. Translated: CASSLLRATNEKLFF. Variable domain in full (rest from reference TRBV27 and TRBJ1-4): EAQVTQNPRYLITVTGKKLTVTCSQNMNHEYMSWYRQDPGLGLRQIYYSMNVEVTDKGDVPEGYKVSRKEKRNFPLILESPSPNQTSLYFCASSLLRATNEKLFFGSGTQLSVL.

V gene TRBV4-3 combines with J gene TRBJ2-2; D is unclear. This CDR3 region has 17 residues. V was shortened by 0 bases and J by 7 bases, with 18 bases between the two germline ends. Germline V gene sequence: CDR1 LGHNA, CDR2 YSLEER. CDR3 sequence (DNA): TGCGCCAGCAGCCAAGACCGGGCCCCCCGGACGGGCGGGGAGCTGTTTTTT. It yields the protein CASSQDRAPRTGGELFF.

V gene TRBV5-1 combines with J gene TRBJ1-2, with D unresolved. This CDR3 comprises 14 residues. The V end was cut by 5 bases, the J end by 4 bases, with 15 bases between. The germline V gene has CDR1 SGHRS and CDR2 YFSETQ. The CDR3 loop is CASSLRFSSYGYTF. The DNA for the CDR3 is TGCGCCAGCAGTCTTAGATTTTCCAGCTATGGCTACACCTTC.

This chain joins TRBV19 and TRBJ2-3; D is unresolved. Germline lookup yields CDR1 LNHDA and CDR2 SQIVND (reference sequence). The CDR3 loop spans 13 amino acids. The germline V and J ends were trimmed by 3 bases and 1 base, with 5 bases remaining between them. In DNA form, the CDR3 reads TGTGCCAGTAGTATTAAAGGCACAGATACGCAGTATTTT. Encoded protein: CASSIKGTDTQYF.

This clone was found a few times. V is TRBV30 and J is TRBJ2-2, with no clear D. Per the germline V gene, CDR1 is GTSNPN and CDR2 is SVGIG (reference sequence). The V gene lost 4 bases and the J gene lost 1 base, with 4 bases spanning the gap. The CDR3 sequence is 12 residues long. CDR3 region: CAWIKNTGELFF. DNA for the CDR3: TGTGCCTGGATCAAGAACACCGGGGAGCTGTTTTTT.

In the case of this clone: The sample carries other DNA sequences with the same CDR3. This rearrangement joins TRBV19 to TRBJ1-1, with D unclear. Per germline, CDR1 LNHDA and CDR2 SQIVND (reference sequence). V lost 5 bases to trimming and J lost 1 base, with 5 bases between them. CDR3 size: 12 residues. The CDR3 region is CASSLGNTEAFF. The CDR3 DNA follows: TGTGCCAGTAGTTTAGGGAACACTGAAGCTTTCTTT.

This clone was seen a handful of times. This sequence joins TRBV4-1 and TRBJ2-5; TRBD2 aligns across 12 bases. The CDR3 contains 17 residues. CDR1 and CDR2 (germline): MGHRA, YSYEKL. Losses at the gene ends were 2 bases for V and 2 bases for J; bases not matched to a gene: 6. CDR3 amino acids: CASSQQLAGGPQETQYF. The CDR3 bases are TGCGCCAGCAGCCAACAACTAGCGGGAGGCCCTCAAGAGACCCAGTACTTC.

The chain employs TRBV29-1 and TRBJ1-1; D ambiguous. The CDR3 spans 13 residues. Germline CDR1 SQVTM, CDR2 ANQGSEA. V shed 4 bases and J shed 2 bases, with 11 bases lying between them. CDR3 nucleotide sequence: TGCAGCGTTGTCACTGGGATCAACACTGAAGCTTTCTTT. Its protein product is CSVVTGINTEAFF. The variable domain in full, with the rest retrieved from reference TRBV29-1 and TRBJ1-1, is SAVISQKPSRDICQRGTSLTIQCQVDSQVTMMFWYRQQPGQSLTLIATANQGSEATYESGFVIDKFPISRPNLTFSTLTVSNMSPEDSSIYLCSVVTGINTEAFFGQGTRLTVV.